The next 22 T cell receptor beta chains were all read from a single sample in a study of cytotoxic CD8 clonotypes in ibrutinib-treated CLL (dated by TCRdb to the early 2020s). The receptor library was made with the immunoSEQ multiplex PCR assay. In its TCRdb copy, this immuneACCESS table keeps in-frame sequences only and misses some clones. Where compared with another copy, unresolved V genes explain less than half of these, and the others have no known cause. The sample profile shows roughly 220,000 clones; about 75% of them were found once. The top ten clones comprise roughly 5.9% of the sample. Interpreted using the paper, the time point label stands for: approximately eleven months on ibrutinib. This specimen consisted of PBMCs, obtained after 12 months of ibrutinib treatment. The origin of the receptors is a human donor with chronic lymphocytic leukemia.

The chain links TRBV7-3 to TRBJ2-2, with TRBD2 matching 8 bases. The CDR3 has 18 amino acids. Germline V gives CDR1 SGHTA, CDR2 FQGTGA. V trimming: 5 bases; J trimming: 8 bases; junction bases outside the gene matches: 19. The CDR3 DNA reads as TGTGCCAGCAGCGCTATCGACCGTGTGATAGCGGGAACGGGGGAGCTGTTTTTT. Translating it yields CASSAIDRVIAGTGELFF.

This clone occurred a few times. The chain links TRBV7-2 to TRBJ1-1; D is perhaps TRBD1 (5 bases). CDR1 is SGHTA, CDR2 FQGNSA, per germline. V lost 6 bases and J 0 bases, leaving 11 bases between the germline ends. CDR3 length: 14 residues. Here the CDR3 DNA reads TGTGCCAGCAGAACCGGGACCCTGAACACTGAAGCTTTCTTT. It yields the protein CASRTGTLNTEAFF.

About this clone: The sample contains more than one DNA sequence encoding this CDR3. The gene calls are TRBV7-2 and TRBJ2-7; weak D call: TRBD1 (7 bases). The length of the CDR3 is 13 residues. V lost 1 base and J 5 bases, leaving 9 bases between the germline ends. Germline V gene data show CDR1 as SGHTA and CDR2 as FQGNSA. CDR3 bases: TGTGCCAGCAGCTTAGGCAGGGGGGACGAGCAGTACTTC. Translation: CASSLGRGDEQYF.

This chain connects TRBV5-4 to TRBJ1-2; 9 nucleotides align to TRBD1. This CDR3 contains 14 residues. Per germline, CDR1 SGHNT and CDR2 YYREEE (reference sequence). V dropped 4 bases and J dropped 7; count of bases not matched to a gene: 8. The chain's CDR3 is CASSKEQGAGGYTF. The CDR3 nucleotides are TGTGCCAGCAGCAAGGAACAGGGGGCCGGTGGCTACACCTTC.

The CDR3 reads CSPGSVAGAQGEQFF. In DNA form, the CDR3 reads TGCAGCCCCGGGTCCGTCGCGGGGGCTCAAGGTGAGCAGTTCTTC. The chain is built from TRBV29-1 and TRBJ2-1; the D gene is possibly TRBD2 (7 bases). V was pared by 8 bases and J by 9 bases, with 26 bases between. The CDR3 loop spans 15 amino acids. Germline CDR1 reads SQVTM; CDR2 reads ANQGSEA.

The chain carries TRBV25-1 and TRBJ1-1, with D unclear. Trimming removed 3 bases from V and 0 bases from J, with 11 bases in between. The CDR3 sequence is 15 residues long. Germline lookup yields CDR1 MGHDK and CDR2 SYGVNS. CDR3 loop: CASSDPSRMNTEAFF. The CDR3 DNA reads TGTGCCAGCAGTGACCCTTCGAGGATGAACACTGAAGCTTTCTTT.

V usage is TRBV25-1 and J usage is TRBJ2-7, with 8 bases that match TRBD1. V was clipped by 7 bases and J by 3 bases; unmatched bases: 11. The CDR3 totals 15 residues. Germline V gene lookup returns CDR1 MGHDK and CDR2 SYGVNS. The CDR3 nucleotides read TGTGCCAGCACCTCGTCGGGACAGGTGATCTACGAGCAGTACTTC. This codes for CASTSSGQVIYEQYF.

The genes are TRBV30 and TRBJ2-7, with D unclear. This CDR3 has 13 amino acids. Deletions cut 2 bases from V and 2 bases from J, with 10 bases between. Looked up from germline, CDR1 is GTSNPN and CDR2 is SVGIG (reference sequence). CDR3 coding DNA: TGTGCCTGGAGTTTGGAGAAAACCTACGAGCAGTACTTC. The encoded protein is CAWSLEKTYEQYF.

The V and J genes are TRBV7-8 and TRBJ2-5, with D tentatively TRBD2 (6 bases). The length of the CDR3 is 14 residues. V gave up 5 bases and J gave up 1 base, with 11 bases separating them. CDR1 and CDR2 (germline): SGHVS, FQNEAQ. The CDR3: CASSPRGTQETQYF. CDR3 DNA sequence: TGTGCCAGCAGCCCCCGCGGGACCCAAGAGACCCAGTACTTC.

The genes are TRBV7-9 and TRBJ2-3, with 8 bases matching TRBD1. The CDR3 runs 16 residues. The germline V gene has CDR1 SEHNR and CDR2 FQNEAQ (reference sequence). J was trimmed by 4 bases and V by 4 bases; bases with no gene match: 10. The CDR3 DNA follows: TGTGCCAGCAGCTACGGGGATAGACAGGGGTCAGATACGCAGTATTTT. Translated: CASSYGDRQGSDTQYF.

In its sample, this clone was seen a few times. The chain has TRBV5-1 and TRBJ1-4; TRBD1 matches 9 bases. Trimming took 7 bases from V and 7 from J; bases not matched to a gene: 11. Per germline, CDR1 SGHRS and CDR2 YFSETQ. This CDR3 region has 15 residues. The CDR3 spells CASRPTGGAGEKLFF. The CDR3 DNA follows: TGCGCCAGCCGGCCAACAGGGGGCGCCGGTGAAAAACTGTTTTTT.

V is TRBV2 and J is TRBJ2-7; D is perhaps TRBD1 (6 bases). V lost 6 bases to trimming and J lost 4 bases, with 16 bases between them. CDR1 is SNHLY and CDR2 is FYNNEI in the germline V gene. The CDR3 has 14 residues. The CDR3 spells CASRTQGKGYEQYF. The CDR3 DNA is TGTGCCAGCAGGACCCAGGGGAAAGGGTACGAGCAGTACTTC.

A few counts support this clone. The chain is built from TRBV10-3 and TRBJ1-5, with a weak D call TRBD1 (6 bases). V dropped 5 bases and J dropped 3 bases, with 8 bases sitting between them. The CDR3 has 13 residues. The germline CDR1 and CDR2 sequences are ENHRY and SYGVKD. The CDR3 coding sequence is TGTGCCATCAGTCAGGGGTACAATCAGCCCCAGCATTTT. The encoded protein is CAISQGYNQPQHF.

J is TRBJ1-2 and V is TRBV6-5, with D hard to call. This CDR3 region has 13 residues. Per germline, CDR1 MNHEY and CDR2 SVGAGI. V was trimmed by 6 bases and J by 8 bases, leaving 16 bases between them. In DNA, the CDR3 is TGTGCCAGCAGCGCCGATTTCCTAGGGGGCTACACCTTC. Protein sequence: CASSADFLGGYTF.

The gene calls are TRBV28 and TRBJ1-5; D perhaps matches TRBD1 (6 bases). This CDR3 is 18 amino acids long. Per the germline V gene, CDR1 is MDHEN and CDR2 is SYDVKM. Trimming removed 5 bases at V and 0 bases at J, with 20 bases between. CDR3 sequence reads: CASSLRGKGAYSNQPQHF. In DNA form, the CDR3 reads TGTGCCAGCAGTCTAAGGGGGAAAGGGGCCTATAGCAATCAGCCCCAGCATTTT.

In DNA form, the CDR3 reads TGTGCCAGCAGTCTCCGTGGGGGGCCGGATAATTCACCCCTCCACTTT. This encodes CASSLRGGPDNSPLHF. This rearrangement joins TRBV6-6 to TRBJ1-6; tentatively, D is TRBD1 (6 bases). The germline gives CDR1 MNHNY, CDR2 SVGAGI (reference sequence). V dropped 5 bases and J dropped 5 bases, with 16 bases sitting between them. The CDR3 spans 16 residues.

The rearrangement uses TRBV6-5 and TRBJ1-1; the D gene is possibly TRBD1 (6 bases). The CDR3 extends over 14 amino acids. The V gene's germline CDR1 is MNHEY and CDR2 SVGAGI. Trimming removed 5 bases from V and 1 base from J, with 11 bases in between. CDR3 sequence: CASSDQTGNTEAFF. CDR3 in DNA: TGTGCCAGCAGTGATCAGACAGGGAACACTGAAGCTTTCTTT.

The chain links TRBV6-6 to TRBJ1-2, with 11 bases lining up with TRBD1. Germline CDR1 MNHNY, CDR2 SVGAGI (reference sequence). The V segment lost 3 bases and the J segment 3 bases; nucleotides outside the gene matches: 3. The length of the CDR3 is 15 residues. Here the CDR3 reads CASSYRDRGDYGYTF. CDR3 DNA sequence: TGTGCCAGCAGTTATCGGGACAGGGGGGACTATGGCTACACCTTC.

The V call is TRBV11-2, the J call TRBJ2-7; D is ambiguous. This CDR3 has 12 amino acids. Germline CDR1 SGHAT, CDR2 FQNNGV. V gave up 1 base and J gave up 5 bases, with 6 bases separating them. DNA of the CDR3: TGTGCCAGCAGCTTAGTGACGGACGAGCAGTACTTC. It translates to CASSLVTDEQYF.

CDR3 nucleotide sequence: TGTGCCAGCAGCAAAGGAACAGGGGGCTGGGAGACCCAGTACTTC. It encodes CASSKGTGGWETQYF. This sequence joins TRBV7-3 and TRBJ2-5; 9 nucleotides agree with TRBD1. The V segment lost 5 bases and the J segment 5 bases; nucleotides outside the gene matches: 9. This CDR3 contains 15 residues. Germline V gene sequence: CDR1 SGHTA, CDR2 FQGTGA.

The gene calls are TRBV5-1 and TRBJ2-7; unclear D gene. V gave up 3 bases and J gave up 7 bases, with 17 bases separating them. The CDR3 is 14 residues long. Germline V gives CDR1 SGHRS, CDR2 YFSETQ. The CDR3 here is CASSSAVGPFEQYF. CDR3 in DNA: TGCGCCAGCAGCTCGGCGGTTGGGCCCTTTGAGCAGTACTTC.

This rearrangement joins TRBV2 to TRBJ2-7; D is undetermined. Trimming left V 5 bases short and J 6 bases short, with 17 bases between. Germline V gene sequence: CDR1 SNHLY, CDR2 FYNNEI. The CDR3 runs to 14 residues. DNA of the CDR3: TGTGCCAGCAGTACGCAGAGAAGGCTCGGCGAGCAGTACTTC. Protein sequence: CASSTQRRLGEQYF.